This T cell receptor beta chain is drawn from a study of cytomegalovirus exposure and HLA in healthy donors. Study-level findings and limits: An assumption of roughly uniform sequencing depth across donors underlay the presence/absence analyses. The classifier was said to identify cytomegalovirus status with high specificity and sensitivity. Later on, an analysis tied about 17,000 TCR beta sequences to HLA alleles at 0.05 false discovery rate.

On this clone: The antigen is undetermined.

CDR1 LNHDA and CDR2 SQIVND come from the germline V gene (reference sequence). The trim removed 4 bases at V and 2 bases at J, leaving 7 bases unmatched. CDR3 length equals 15 residues. Both 60 Vbeta primers and 13 Jbeta primers went into the PCR. In the authors' methods: About 11 million of around 85 million unique TCR beta chains were shared, per a later count. The protocol was immunoSEQ multiplex PCR, while the TCRdb copy is restricted to in-frame clones and leaves out a portion. V, J and clone size were drawn from that table, and D and trimming were deduced from the DNA. This table has 120,000 or so clones, 15% to 20% appearing once.

V and J are TRBV19 and TRBJ2-7, with 8 positions matching TRBD1. The receptor comes from a female donor in good health and CMV-seropositive. Sequences were obtained from PBMCs. In DNA form, the CDR3 reads TGTGCCAGTAGTACCCCGGGACAGGTGACCTACGAGCAGTACTTC. This translates into CASSTPGQVTYEQYF.